This T cell receptor beta chain was sequenced during a study of blood T cells in healthy people across ages. Researchers collected around 10 milliliters of peripheral blood from every single donor. CDR3 length equals 13 residues. The V end was cut by 0 bases, the J end by 0 bases, with 5 bases between. Per germline, CDR1 GTSNPN and CDR2 SVGIG (reference sequence). The authors ran a second PCR of roughly 6 to 12 cycles using a sample-barcoded 5' primer and a J-beta primer mix. TCRdb reprocessed the 5' RACE reads with MiXCR, giving one entry per CDR3 protein. Of about 1.7 million distinct CDR3 sequences listed, about 28% are singletons.

Sequencing was carried out using blood. The chain carries TRBV30 and TRBJ1-2, with no clear D. The receptor's source is a woman under 40 in good health. For the CDR3, the DNA is TGTGCCTGGAGTGTAGGGTCTAACTATGGCTACACCTTC. It codes for CAWSVGSNYGYTF.